This TCR beta chain came from a study of cytomegalovirus exposure and HLA in healthy donors. The CDR3 is 12 amino acids. Trimming pared 8 bases from V and 8 bases from J, leaving 13 bases between. Germline V gene lookup returns CDR1 MGHDK and CDR2 SYGVNS. A multiplex PCR was run with 60 Vbeta primers and 13 Jbeta primers. TCRdb's copy holds only in-frame clones and misses some; the assay was immunoSEQ multiplex PCR. The sample lists roughly 150,000 clones, 82% occurring once. To note about this clone: Its specificity is not known.

Findings and caveats of the study: The listing of 150 or so TCR beta chains classed them as cytomegalovirus-associated. Further analysis was carried out later, and it showed several of the most significant clusters appearing linked to common viral pathogens. Later work found that TCR association rates differed between HLA loci; DRB1 had the most and HLA-C the fewest.

Source material: PBMCs. The clonotype comes from a girl aged 5-17 years in good health and CMV-seropositive. The chain carries TRBV25-1 and TRBJ2-1; D ambiguous. CDR3 coding DNA: TGTGCCAGCCTTAGTCTAAATTATGAGCAGTTCTTC. This codes for CASLSLNYEQFF.